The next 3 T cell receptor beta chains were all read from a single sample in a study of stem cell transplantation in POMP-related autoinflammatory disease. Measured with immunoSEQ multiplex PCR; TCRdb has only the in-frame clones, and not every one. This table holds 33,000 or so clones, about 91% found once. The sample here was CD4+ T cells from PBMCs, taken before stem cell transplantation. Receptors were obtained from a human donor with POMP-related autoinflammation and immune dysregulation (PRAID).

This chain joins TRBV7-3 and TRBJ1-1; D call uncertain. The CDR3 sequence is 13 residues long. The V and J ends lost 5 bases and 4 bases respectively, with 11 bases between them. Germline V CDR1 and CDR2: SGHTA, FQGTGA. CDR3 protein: CASSPGLGTEAFF. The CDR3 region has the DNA TGTGCCAGCAGCCCCGGGTTGGGCACTGAAGCTTTCTTT.

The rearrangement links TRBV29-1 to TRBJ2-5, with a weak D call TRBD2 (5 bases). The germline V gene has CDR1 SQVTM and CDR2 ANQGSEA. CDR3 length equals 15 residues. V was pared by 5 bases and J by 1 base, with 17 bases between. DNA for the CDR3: TGCAGCGTTATCATCGCTCACGGACTCCAAGAGACCCAGTACTTC. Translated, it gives CSVIIAHGLQETQYF.

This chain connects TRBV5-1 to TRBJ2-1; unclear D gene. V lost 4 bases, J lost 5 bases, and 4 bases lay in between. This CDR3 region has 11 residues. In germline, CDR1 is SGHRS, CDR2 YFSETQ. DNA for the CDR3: TGCGCCAGCAGCGTAAACAATGAGCAGTTCTTC. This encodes CASSVNNEQFF.